This T cell receptor (beta chain) was recovered during a study of OX40 agonist ivuxolimab in advanced cancers. The V and J ends lost 3 bases and 2 bases, in that order; junction bases with no gene match: 1. The CDR3 runs 16 residues. Germline V lookup: CDR1 SGHRS, CDR2 YFSETQ. Patients who had autoimmune disease history or got systemic immunosuppression were left out. Measured with immunoSEQ multiplex PCR; TCRdb has only the in-frame clones, and not every one. The sample holds approximately 72,000 clones, 84% seen once. The input for sequencing was CD4+ or CD8+ T cells sorted from blood, taken in a trial of the OX40 agonist ivuxolimab. The clonotype was recovered from an adult with an advanced solid tumor such as melanoma, head and neck, liver or kidney cancer. The chain employs TRBV5-1 and TRBJ2-5; 16 bases map to TRBD2. CDR3 nucleotide sequence: TGCGCCAGCAGCTCGGGACTAGCGGGGGGGCAAGAGACCCAGTACTTC. Its protein product is CASSSGLAGGQETQYF.